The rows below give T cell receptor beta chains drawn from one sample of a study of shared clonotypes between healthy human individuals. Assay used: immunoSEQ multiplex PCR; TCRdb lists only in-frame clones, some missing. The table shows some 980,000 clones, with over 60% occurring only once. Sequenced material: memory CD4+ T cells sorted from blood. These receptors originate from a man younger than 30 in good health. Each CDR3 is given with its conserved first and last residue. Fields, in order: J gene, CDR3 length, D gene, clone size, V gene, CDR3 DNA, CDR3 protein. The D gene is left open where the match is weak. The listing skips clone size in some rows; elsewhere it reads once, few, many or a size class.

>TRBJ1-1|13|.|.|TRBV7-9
TGTGCCAGCAGCCCCCCCCCGAACACTGAAGCTTTCTTT
CASSPPPNTEAFF
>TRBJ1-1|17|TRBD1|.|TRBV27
TGTGCCAGCAGAAATTATTGGTCAGGGGGCAAAAACACTGAAGCTTTCTTT
CASRNYWSGGKNTEAFF
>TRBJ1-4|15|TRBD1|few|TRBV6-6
TGTGCCAGCAGGCCACATAGGGACAGGGATGAAAAACTGTTTTTT
CASRPHRDRDEKLFF
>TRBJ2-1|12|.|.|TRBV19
TGTGCCAGTAGTATACGGGCGGATGAGCAGTTCTTC
CASSIRADEQFF
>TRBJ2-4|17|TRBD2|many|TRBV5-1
TGCGCCAGCAGCGAAGAGCCGGGACTAGGGGCCAAAAACATTCAGTACTTC
CASSEEPGLGAKNIQYF
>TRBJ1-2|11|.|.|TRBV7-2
TGTGCCAGCAGCTTAGTCTATGGCTACACCTTC
CASSLVYGYTF
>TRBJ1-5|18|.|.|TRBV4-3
TGCGCCAGCAGCCAAGAACCCCTCCGGGCAAGTAGCAATCAGCCCCAGCATTTT
CASSQEPLRASSNQPQHF
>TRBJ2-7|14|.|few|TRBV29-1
TGCAGCGTTGAAGATTCGGGACGGACCTACGAGCAGTACTTC
CSVEDSGRTYEQYF
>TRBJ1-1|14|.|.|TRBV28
TGTGCCAGCCAAAGGTGGGGAGGGAACACTGAAGCTTTCTTT
CASQRWGGNTEAFF
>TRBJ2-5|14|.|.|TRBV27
TGTGCCAGCAGTTCCCTCCGGGTTGGGGAGACCCAGTACTTC
CASSSLRVGETQYF
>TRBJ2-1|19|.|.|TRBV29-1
TGCAGCGTTGCCGGTCCATGGTCTCACGGGTCAGGGGCCCTCAATGAGCAGTTCTTC
CSVAGPWSHGSGALNEQFF
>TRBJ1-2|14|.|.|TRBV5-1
TGCGCCAGCAGCTTGGGAGGGCCCCTCTATGGCTACACCTTC
CASSLGGPLYGYTF
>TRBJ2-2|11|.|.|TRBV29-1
TGCAGCGCTCAGGTCACCGGGGAGCTGTTTTTT
CSAQVTGELFF
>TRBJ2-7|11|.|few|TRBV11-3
TGTGCCAGCAGCGGCGGAGGAAGGGTGTACTTC
CASSGGGRVYF
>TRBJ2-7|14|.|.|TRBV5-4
TGTGCCAGCAGCCATCCGACAGATTCCTACGAGCAGTACTTC
CASSHPTDSYEQYF